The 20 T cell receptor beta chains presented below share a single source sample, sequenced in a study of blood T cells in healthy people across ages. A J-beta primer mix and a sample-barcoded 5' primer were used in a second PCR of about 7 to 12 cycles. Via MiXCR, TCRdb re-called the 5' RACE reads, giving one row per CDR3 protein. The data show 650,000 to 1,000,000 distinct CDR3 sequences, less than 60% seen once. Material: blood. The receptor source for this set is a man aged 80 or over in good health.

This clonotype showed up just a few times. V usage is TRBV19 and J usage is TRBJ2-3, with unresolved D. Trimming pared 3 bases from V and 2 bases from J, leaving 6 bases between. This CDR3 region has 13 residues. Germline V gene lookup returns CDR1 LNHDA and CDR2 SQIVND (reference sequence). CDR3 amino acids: CASSIGYTDTQYF. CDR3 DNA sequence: TGTGCCAGTAGTATCGGTTACACAGATACGCAGTATTTT.

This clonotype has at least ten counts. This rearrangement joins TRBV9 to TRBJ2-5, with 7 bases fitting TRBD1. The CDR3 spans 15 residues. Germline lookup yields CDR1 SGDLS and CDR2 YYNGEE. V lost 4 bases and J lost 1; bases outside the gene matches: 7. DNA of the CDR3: TGTGCCAGCAGCCTCATGACAGGGACCCAAGAGACCCAGTACTTC. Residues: CASSLMTGTQETQYF.

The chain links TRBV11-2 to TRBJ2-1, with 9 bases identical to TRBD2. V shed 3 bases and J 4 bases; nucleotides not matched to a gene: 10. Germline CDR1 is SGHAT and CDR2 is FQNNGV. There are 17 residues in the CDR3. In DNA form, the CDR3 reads TGTGCCAGCAGCTTTAGCGGGAGCGACCTTATATACAATGAGCAGTTCTTC. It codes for CASSFSGSDLIYNEQFF.

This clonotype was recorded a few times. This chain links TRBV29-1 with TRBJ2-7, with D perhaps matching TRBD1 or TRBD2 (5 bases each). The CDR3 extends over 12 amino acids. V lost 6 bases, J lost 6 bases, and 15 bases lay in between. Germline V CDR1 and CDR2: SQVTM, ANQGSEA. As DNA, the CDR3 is TGCAGCGTCCGGGGCCCAGGCGGCGAGCAGTACTTC. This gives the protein CSVRGPGGEQYF.

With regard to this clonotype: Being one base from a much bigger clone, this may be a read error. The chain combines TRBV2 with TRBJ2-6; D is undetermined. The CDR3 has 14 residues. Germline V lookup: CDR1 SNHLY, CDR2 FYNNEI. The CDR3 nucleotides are TGTGTCAGCACTCACGGTCAAGGGGCCAACGTCCTGACTTTC. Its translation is CVSTHGQGANVLTF.

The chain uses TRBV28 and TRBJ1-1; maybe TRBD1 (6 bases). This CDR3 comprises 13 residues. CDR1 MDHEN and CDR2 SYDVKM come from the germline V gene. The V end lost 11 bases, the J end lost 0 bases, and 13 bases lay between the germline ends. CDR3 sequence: CACKDSLNTEAFF. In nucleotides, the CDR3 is TGTGCCTGCAAGGACAGCCTGAACACTGAAGCTTTCTTT.

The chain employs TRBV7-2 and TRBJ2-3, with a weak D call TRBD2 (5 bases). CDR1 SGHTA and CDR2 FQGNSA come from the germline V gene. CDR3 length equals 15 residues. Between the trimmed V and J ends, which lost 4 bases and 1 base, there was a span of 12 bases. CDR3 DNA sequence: TGTGCCAGCAGCTGGACCATCGGGGGCACAGATACGCAGTATTTT. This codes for CASSWTIGGTDTQYF.

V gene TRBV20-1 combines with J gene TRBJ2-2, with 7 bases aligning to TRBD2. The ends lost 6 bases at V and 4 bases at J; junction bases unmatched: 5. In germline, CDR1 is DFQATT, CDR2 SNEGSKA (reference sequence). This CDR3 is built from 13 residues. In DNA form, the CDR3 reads TGCAGTGCGTGGACTAGTACCACCGGGGAGCTGTTTTTT. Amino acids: CSAWTSTTGELFF.

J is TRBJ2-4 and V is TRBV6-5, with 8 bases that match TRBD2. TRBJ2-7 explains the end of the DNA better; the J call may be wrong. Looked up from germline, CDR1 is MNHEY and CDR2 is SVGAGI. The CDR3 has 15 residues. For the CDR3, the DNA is TGTGCCAGCAGGCCTTCAGTAGCGGGACTATCCGAGCAGTACTTC. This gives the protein CASRPSVAGLSEQYF.

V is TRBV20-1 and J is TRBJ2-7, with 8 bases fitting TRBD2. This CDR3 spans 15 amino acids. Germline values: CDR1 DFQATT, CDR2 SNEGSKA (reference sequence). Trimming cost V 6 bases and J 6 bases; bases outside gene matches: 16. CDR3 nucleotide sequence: TGCAGTGCCTCCTCGGAAGCGGGAGTCGATAGCGAGCAGTACTTC. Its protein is CSASSEAGVDSEQYF.

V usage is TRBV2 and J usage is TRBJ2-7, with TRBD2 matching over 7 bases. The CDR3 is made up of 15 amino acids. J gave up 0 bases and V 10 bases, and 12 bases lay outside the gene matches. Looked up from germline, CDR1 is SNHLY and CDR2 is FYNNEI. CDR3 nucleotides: TGTGCCACTAGGGAGGGGTCTAGCGGCTCCTACGAGCAGTACTTC. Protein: CATREGSSGSYEQYF.

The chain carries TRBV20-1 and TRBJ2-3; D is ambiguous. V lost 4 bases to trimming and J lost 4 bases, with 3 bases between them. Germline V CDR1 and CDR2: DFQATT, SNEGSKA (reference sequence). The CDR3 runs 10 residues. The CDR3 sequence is CSANADTQYF. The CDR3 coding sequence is TGCAGTGCTAATGCAGATACGCAGTATTTT.

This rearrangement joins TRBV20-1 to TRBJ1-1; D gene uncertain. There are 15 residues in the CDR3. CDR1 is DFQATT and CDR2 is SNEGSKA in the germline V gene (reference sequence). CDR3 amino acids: CIADHSRTVNTEAFF. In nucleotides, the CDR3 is TGCATCGCCGATCATTCACGGACGGTGAACACTGAAGCTTTCTTT.

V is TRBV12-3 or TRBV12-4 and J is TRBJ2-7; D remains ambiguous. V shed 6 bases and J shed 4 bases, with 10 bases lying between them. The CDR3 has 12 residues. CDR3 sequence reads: CASSRVQYEQYF. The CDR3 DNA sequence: TGTGCCAGCAGCCGGGTCCAATACGAGCAGTACTTC.

CDR3 in DNA: TGTGCCAGCAGTTTAGACAAGAGAAGGTACGAGCAGTACTTC. It is translated as CASSLDKRRYEQYF. The chain joins TRBV12-3 or TRBV12-4 to TRBJ2-7; no clear D gene. Trimming removed 1 base from V and 4 bases from J, with 11 bases in between. The CDR3 is made up of 14 amino acids.

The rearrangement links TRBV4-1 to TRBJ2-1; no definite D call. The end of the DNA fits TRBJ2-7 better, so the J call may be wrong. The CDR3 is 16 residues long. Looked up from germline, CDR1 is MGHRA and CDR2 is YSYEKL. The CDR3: CASSDVKLSSYNEQYF. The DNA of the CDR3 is TGCGCCAGCAGCGATGTCAAACTAAGCTCCTACAATGAGCAGTACTTC.

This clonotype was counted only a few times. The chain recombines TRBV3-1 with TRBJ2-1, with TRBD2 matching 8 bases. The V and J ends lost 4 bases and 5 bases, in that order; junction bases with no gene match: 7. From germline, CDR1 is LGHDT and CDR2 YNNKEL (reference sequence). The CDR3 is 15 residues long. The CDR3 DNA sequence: TGTGCCAGCAGCCTATGGGGGACTAGACACAATGAGCAGTTCTTC. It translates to CASSLWGTRHNEQFF.

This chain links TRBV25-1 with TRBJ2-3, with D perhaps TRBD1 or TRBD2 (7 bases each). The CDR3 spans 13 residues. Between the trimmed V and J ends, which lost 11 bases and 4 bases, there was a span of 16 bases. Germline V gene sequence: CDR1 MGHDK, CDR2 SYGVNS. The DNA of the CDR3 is TGTGCCGCGGGGGACAGCCAAGCAGATACGCAGTATTTT. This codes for CAAGDSQADTQYF.

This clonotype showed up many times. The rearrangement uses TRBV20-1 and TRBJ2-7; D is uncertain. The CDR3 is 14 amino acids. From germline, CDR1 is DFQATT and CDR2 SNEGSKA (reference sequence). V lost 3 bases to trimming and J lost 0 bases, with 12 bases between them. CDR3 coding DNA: TGCAGTGCTAGTGTGGGCGGTAGCTCCTACGAGCAGTACTTC. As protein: CSASVGGSSYEQYF.

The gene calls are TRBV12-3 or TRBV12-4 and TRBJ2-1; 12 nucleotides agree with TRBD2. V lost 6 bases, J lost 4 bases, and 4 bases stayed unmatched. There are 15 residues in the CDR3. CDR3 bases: TGTGCCAGCAGAATTCTAGCGGGAGGGTACAATGAGCAGTTCTTC. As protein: CASRILAGGYNEQFF.